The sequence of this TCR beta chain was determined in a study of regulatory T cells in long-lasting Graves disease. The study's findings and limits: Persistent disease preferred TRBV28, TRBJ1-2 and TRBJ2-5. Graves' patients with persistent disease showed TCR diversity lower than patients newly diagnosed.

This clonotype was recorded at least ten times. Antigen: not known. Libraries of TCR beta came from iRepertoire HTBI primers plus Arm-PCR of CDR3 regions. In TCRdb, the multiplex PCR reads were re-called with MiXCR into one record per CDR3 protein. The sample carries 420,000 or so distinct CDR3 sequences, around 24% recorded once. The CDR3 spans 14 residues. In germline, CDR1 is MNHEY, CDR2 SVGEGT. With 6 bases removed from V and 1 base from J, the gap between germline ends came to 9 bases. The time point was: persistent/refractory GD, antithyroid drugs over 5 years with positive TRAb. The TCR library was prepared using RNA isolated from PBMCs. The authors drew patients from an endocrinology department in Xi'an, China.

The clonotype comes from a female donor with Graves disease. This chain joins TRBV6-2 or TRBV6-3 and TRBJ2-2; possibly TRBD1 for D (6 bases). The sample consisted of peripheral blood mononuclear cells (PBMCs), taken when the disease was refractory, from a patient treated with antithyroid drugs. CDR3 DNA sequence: TGTGCCAGCAGAGAGGACAGGAACACCGGGGAGCTGTTTTTT. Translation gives CASREDRNTGELFF.